This T cell receptor (beta chain) is drawn from a study of OX40 agonist ivuxolimab in advanced cancers. As for the study more broadly: Ivuxolimab, which targeted the costimulatory receptor OX40 (CD134), was an agonistic, fully human IgG2 monoclonal antibody. The purpose of peripheral TCRbeta sequencing was to test whether ivuxolimab changed TCR sequence diversity and led to clonal T-cell expansion. Intravenous ivuxolimab was administered to patients every 2 weeks at six dose levels: 0.01, 0.1, 0.3, 1.5, 3 and 10 mg/kg. In the dose-escalation cohort, approximately 83% of patients were male, and the mean age was approximately 60 years with a range of 23 to 79. Of the roughly 51 dose-escalation patients, hepatocellular carcinoma was present in 19, melanoma in approximately 15, renal cell carcinoma in 9 and head and neck cancer in 9. Partial responses were achieved by three dose-escalation patients, of whom one had hepatocellular carcinoma and two had cutaneous melanoma. The monotherapy dose-escalation portion (N ≈ 57 patients) of the phase I ivuxolimab trial is reported in the paper. Patients were allowed to have had prior anti-PD-1, anti-PD-L1 or anti-CTLA-4 therapy, and approximately 37% of the dose-escalation patients had been treated with checkpoint inhibitors. The full study reports these points: After ivuxolimab, CD8+ T cells had more expanded clones than CD4+ T cells on average. Low levels of normalized T-cell clonal expansion were also seen in some nonresponding patients. Partial responders in the 0.1-3.0 mg/kg groups had among the lowest normalized peripheral clonal expansion, especially among CD8+ T cells. At doses of 0.1 to 3.0 mg/kg, clonal expansion of both CD4+ and CD8+ T cells in blood was seen between baseline and week 6. The antigen specificity of the peripheral T cells that underwent clonal expansion was not determined.

For sequencing of the TCRbeta CDR3 region, genomic DNA was extracted from the sorted cells. The immunoSEQ Assay was used to sequence the TCRbeta CDR3 regions. TCRdb retrieved this table from immuneACCESS and kept in-frame rearrangements only. Not all clones are present; in checked studies, unresolved V genes account for under half, and no reason is known for the remainder. In all, the sample holds 35,000 to 45,000 clones, and 65% to 90% of those were seen once. Together, the top ten hold roughly 20% of the sample. The trial excluded patients who had a history of autoimmune disease or were on systemic immunosuppression. Peripheral blood for TCR sequencing was collected from all dose cohorts at baseline, on cycle 4 day 1, and on cycle 7 day 1. The samples were drawn from a first-in-human, open-label, multicenter phase I dose-escalation trial of ivuxolimab. Adults with locally advanced or metastatic melanoma, renal cell carcinoma, hepatocellular carcinoma or head and neck squamous cell carcinoma were enrolled in the trial. Before TCR sequencing, CD4+ T cells and CD8+ T cells were sorted from peripheral blood as separate populations.

Concerning this clone itself: Its cognate antigen has yet to be identified. Per-base quality was not reported, and no clone a single base away is much larger than it.

The clonotype was recovered from an adult with an advanced solid tumor such as melanoma, head and neck, liver or kidney cancer. The starting material was CD4+ or CD8+ T cells sorted from blood, obtained in a trial of the OX40 agonist ivuxolimab.

The CDR3 reads CASSYSTGSNEKLFF. The nucleotide sequence is given as TGTGCCAGCAGTTACTCGACAGGGTCTAATGAAAAACTGTTTTTT. The chain is encoded by TRBV6-5 joined to TRBJ1-4; 7 of the junction bases match TRBD1. The CDR3 holds 15 amino acids from the cysteine to the phenylalanine. The retained sequence is limited to the CDR3, 45 bases, with the frame set at the first base. From a lookup of the germline V gene, CDR1 and CDR2 are MNHEY and SVGAGI. The germline V and J ends show losses of 0 bases and 3 bases respectively, and no gene match explains 1 base of the junction.